The clone carrying this TCR beta chain was seen more than once but under ten times. The data derive from a study of T cells in Graves' hyperthyroidism and ophthalmopathy. Germline CDR1 reads MGHRA; CDR2 reads YSYEKL. Trimming took off 4 bases at V and 5 bases at J, with 20 bases between the two ends. The CDR3 has 16 amino acids. RNA transcripts gave rise to amplified TCR beta CDR3 regions. First-round RT-PCR targeting the TCR CDR3 was performed with the HTBI primer set. TCRdb independently ran MiXCR on the multiplex PCR reads; one entry per CDR3 protein. This sample has hundreds of thousands of distinct CDR3 sequences; around a sixth occur once, and the top ten carry 7.5% to 9%.

The chain is built from TRBV4-1 and TRBJ1-1; D is perhaps TRBD1 (5 bases). This sequence was found in a woman younger than 35 with Graves' hyperthyroidism. The sequenced sample was blood. CDR3 sequence: CASSPWGVGSRTEAFF. The CDR3 region has the DNA TGCGCCAGCAGCCCTTGGGGGGTGGGGAGTCGGACTGAAGCTTTCTTT.